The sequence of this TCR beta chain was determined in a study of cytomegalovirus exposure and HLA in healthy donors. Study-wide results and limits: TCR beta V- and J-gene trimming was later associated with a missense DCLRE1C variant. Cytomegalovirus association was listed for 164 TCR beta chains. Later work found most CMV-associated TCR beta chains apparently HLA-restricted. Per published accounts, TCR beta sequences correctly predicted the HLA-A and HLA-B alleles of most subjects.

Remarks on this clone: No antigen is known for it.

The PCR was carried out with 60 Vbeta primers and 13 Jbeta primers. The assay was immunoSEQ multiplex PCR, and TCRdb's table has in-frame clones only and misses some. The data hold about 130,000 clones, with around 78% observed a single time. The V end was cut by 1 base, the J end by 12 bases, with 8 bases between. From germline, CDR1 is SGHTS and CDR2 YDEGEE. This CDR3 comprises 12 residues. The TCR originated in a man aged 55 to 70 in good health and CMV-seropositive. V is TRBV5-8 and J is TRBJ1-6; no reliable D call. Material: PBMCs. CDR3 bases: TGTGCCAGCAGCTTGTTTGGGCTACCCCTCCACTTT. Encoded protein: CASSLFGLPLHF.